This TCR beta chain was sequenced in a study of control samples from healthy donors and cancer patients (dated by TCRdb to 2020 to 2022). From the cysteine up to the phenylalanine, the CDR3 has a length of 14 residues. The DNA shown is the 42-base CDR3, in frame from base 1. According to the germline V gene, CDR1 reads SGHRS and CDR2 reads YFSETQ. V ends up 2 bases short and J 0 bases short, with an unmatched junction base count of 2. With regard to this clone: Its antigen is currently not known. No quality values exist for individual bases; no much larger clone is one base distant.

The library came from the immunoSEQ multiplex PCR assay. Imported from immuneACCESS, the table was reduced by TCRdb to in-frame sequences with V and J called. These copies leave out some clones; in studies compared against another copy, an unresolved V gene accounts for under half, and the cause of the remainder is not known. For this sample there are 170,000 or so clones; 90% to 95% appear just once. The ten largest clones add up to about 9.3% of the sample. The specimen sequenced was blood. Recombination connected TRBV5-1 to TRBJ2-7; 7 central nucleotides agree with TRBD2. The clonotype originates from a woman in her 40s in good health. Here is the DNA: TGCGCCAGCAGCTTCAGGGACTACTCCTACGAGCAGTACTTC. The translation is CASSFRDYSYEQYF.